Below, 11 T cell receptor beta chains from the same sample are listed, as sequenced in a study of T cells in Graves' hyperthyroidism and ophthalmopathy (dated 2019 in TCRdb). Library prep was done by multiplex PCR. The run used an Illumina HiSeq 2000. TCR beta CDR3 regions were amplified from RNA transcripts. A first-round RT-PCR of the TCR CDR3 used the HTBI primer set with the Qiagen OneStep RT-PCR kit. TCRdb handled the public reads itself, with Q25 trimming in fastp and clone calling in MiXCR, and kept productive beta chains. Rows matching on CDR3 protein sequence are summarized as one entry with the most common DNA and genes. This sample holds over 500,000 distinct CDR3 sequences; about 16% were observed only once. The top ten clones comprise over 25% of the sample. Sequences were obtained from blood. These TCRs come from a woman in her 30s with Graves' ophthalmopathy.

DNA of the CDR3: TGTGCCAGCAGTGAAAGGTTGGGACTAGCGGGAGGATATTACAATGAGCAGTTCTTC. It is translated as CASSERLGLAGGYYNEQFF. The rearrangement uses TRBV2 and TRBJ2-1, with 15 positions matching TRBD2. CDR1 and CDR2 from the germline V gene are SNHLY and FYNNEI. The CDR3 is 19 residues long. V shed 2 bases and J 4 bases; nucleotides not matched to a gene: 9.

The chain employs TRBV6-2 or TRBV6-3 and TRBJ2-5; D gene unclear. Germline V gene data show CDR1 as MNHEY and CDR2 as SVGEGT. V lost 5 bases and J 1 base, leaving 17 bases between the germline ends. The CDR3 runs 16 residues. CDR3 sequence (DNA): TGTGCCAGCAGTCCCGTCCCCCACGGATTCCAAGAGACCCAGTACTTC. Amino acids: CASSPVPHGFQETQYF.

This clonotype was seen ten or more times. V is TRBV3-1 and J is TRBJ2-1; 8 bases are shared with TRBD1. Germline CDR1 LGHDT, CDR2 YNNKEL (reference sequence). This CDR3 comprises 15 residues. Losses at the gene ends were 0 bases for V and 4 bases for J; bases not matched to a gene: 2. CDR3 in DNA: TGTGCCAGCAGCCAAGAACAGGGGGAGTACAATGAGCAGTTCTTC. This gives the protein CASSQEQGEYNEQFF.

The CDR3 spells CAISDSGNNYGYTF. The CDR3 region has the DNA TGTGCCATCAGTGATTCGGGGAATAACTATGGCTACACCTTC. The V and J genes are TRBV10-3 and TRBJ1-2; the D is unclear. V was clipped by 3 bases and J by 1 base, with 9 bases between them. The germline CDR1 and CDR2 sequences are ENHRY and SYGVKD. There are 14 residues in the CDR3.

This clonotype was picked up a small number of times. The chain is built from TRBV5-6 and TRBJ2-2, with TRBD2 as a possible D gene (5 bases). The length of the CDR3 is 15 residues. The germline V gene encodes CDR1 SGHDT and CDR2 YYEEEE. The V end lost 5 bases, the J end lost 4 bases, and 15 bases lay between the germline ends. The CDR3 DNA reads as TGTGCCAGCAGTATAGGTCAACGGGGCACCGGGGAGCTGTTTTTT. Amino acid sequence: CASSIGQRGTGELFF.

The table lists this clonotype with many counts. The chain links TRBV28 to TRBJ1-4; D is possibly TRBD1 (5 bases). Trimming shortened V by 3 bases and J by 2 bases, and 10 bases separated the two germline ends. Germline-derived CDR1 and CDR2 are MDHEN and SYDVKM. This CDR3 is built from 15 residues. The CDR3 loop reads CASSFQGATNEKLFF. CDR3 bases: TGTGCCAGCAGTTTCCAGGGAGCGACTAATGAAAAACTGTTTTTT.

This clonotype was counted at least ten times. The V gene is TRBV6-1, the J gene TRBJ1-2, with TRBD1 as a possible D gene (6 bases). CDR3 length: 14 amino acids. Germline CDR1 is MNHNS and CDR2 is SASEGT. Trimming cost V 6 bases and J 5 bases, with 16 bases left between them. This chain's CDR3 is CASRLDVRGYGYTF. CDR3 in DNA: TGTGCCAGCAGACTGGACGTGAGGGGGTATGGCTACACCTTC.

In its sample, this clonotype was seen many times. The chain uses TRBV20-1 and TRBJ2-4; 8 nucleotides agree with TRBD2. The ends lost 8 bases at V and 5 bases at J; junction bases unmatched: 11. This CDR3 is 14 amino acids long. Germline V lookup: CDR1 DFQATT, CDR2 SNEGSKA (reference sequence). The CDR3: CSHPVRGRQNIQYF. In DNA form, the CDR3 reads TGCAGTCACCCTGTACGCGGGAGGCAAAACATTCAGTACTTC.

This clonotype has ten or more counts. The gene calls are TRBV9 and TRBJ1-2; 7 nucleotides match TRBD1. The germline CDR1 and CDR2 sequences are SGDLS and YYNGEE. V shed 3 bases and J 4 bases; nucleotides not matched to a gene: 12. This CDR3 has 16 residues. CDR3 DNA sequence: TGTGCCAGCAGCGAGGCCCCAAAGACAGGGCGCTATGGCTACACCTTC. Its translation: CASSEAPKTGRYGYTF.

The chain has TRBV7-9 and TRBJ2-1, with a weak D call TRBD2 (6 bases). This CDR3 is 15 amino acids long. Germline CDR1 SEHNR, CDR2 FQNEAQ (reference sequence). The ends were cut back, 5 bases at V and 0 bases at J, with 11 bases in the middle. The CDR3, as DNA: TGTGCCAGCAGCGCGCGGGGCTACTCCTACAATGAGCAGTTCTTC. It specifies CASSARGYSYNEQFF.

The chain is built from TRBV4-2 and TRBJ2-3; D might be TRBD2 (6 bases). Germline-derived CDR1 and CDR2 are LGHNA and YNFKEQ. The CDR3 is made up of 17 amino acids. The V end was cut by 0 bases, the J end by 3 bases, with 16 bases between. The CDR3 sequence: CASSQDRRLDLTDTQYF. CDR3 in DNA: TGTGCCAGCAGCCAAGATCGTAGACTAGACCTTACAGATACGCAGTATTTT.